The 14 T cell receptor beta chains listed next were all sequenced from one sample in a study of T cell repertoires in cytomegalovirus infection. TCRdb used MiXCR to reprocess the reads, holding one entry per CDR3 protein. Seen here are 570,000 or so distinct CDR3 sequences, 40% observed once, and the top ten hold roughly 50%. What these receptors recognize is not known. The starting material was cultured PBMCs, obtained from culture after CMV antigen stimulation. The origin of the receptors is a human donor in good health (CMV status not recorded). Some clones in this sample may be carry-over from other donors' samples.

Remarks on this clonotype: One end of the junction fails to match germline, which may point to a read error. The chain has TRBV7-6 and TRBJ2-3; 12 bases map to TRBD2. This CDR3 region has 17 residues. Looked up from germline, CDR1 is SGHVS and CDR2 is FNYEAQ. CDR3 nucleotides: TGTGCCAACAGCCTACTTGGGACTAGCGGGCCCTCGGATACGCAGTATTTT. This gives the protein CANSLLGTSGPSDTQYF.

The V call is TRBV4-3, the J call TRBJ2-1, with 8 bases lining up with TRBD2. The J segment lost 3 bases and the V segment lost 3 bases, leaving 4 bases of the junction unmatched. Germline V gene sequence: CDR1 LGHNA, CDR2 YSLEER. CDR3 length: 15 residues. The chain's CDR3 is CASSHIAGRYNEQFF. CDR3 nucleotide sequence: TGCGCCAGCAGCCATATAGCGGGACGCTACAATGAGCAGTTCTTC.

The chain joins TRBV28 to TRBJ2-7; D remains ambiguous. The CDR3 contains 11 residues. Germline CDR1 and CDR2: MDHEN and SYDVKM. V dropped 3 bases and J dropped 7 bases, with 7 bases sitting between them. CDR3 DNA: TGTGCCAGCAGTTTGGCCCAGGAGCAGTACTTC. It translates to CASSLAQEQYF.

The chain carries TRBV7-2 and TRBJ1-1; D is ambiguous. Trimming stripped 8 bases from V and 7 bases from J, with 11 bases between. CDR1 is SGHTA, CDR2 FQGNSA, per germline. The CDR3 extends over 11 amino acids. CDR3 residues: CASVGRHEAFF. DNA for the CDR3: TGTGCCAGCGTCGGGCGGCATGAAGCTTTCTTT. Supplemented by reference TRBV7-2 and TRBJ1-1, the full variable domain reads GAGVSQSPSNKVTEKGKDVELRCDPISGHTALYWYRQSLGQGLEFLIYFQGNSAPDKSGLPSDRFSAERTGGSVSTLTIQRTQQEDSAVYLCASVGRHEAFFGQGTRLTVV.

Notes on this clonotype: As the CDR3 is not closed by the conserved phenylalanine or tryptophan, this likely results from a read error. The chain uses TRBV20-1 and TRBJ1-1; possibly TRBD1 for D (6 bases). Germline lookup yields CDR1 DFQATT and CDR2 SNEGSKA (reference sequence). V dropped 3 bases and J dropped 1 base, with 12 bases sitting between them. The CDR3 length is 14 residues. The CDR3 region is CSARAQGGNTEAFL. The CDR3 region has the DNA TGCAGTGCTAGGGCACAGGGAGGGAACACTGAAGCTTTCCTT.

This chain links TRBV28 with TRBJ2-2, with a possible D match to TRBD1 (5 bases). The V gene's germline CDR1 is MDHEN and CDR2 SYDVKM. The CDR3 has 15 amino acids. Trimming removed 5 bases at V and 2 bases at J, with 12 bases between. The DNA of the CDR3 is TGTGCCAGCAGTCCTGCTGGACATAACACCGGGGAGCTGTTTTTT. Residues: CASSPAGHNTGELFF. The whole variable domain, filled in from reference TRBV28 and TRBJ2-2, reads DVKVTQSSRYLVKRTGEKVFLECVQDMDHENMFWYRQDPGLGLRLIYFSYDVKMKEKGDIPEGYSVSREKKERFSLILESASTNQTSMYLCASSPAGHNTGELFFGEGSRLTVL.

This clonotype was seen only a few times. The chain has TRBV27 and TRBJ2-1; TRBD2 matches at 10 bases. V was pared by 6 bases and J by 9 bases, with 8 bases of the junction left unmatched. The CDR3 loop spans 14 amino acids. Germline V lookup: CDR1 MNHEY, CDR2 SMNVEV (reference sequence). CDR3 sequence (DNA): TGTGCCAGCAGCCCGGGAGCGGGGGGGGTTGAGCAGTTCTTC. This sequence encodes CASSPGAGGVEQFF.

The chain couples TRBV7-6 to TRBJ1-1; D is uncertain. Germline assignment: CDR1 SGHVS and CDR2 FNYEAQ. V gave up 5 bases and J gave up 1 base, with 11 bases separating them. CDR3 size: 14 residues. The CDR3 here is CASSQQTGNTEAFF. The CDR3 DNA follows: TGTGCCAGCAGCCAGCAGACGGGGAACACTGAAGCTTTCTTT.

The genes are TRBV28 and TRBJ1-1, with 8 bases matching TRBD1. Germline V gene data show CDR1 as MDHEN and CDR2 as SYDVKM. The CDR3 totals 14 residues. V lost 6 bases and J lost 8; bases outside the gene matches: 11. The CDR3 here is CASSRPTGGFEAFF. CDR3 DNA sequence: TGTGCCAGCAGCCGTCCTACAGGGGGTTTCGAAGCTTTCTTT.

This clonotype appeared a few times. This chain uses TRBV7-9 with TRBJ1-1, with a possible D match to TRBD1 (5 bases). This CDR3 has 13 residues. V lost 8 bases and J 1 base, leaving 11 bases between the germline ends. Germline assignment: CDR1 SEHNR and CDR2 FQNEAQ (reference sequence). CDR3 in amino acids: CASGPGRNTEAFF. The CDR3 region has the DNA TGTGCCAGCGGACCGGGGCGGAACACTGAAGCTTTCTTT.

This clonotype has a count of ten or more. The CDR3 region is CASSLKSGNYGYTF. The CDR3 DNA follows: TGTGCCAGCAGCTTAAAATCCGGGAACTATGGCTACACCTTC. V usage is TRBV7-2 and J usage is TRBJ1-2; no clear D gene. The V gene lost 2 bases and the J gene lost 2 bases, with 9 bases spanning the gap. This CDR3 is 14 amino acids long. CDR1 and CDR2 (germline): SGHTA, FQGNSA.

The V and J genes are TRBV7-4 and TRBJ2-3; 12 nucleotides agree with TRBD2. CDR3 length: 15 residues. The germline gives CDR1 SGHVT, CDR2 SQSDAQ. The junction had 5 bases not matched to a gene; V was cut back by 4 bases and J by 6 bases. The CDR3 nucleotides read TGTGCCAGCAGCTCGGGACTAGCGGGTGCGGATACGCAGTATTTT. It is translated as CASSSGLAGADTQYF.

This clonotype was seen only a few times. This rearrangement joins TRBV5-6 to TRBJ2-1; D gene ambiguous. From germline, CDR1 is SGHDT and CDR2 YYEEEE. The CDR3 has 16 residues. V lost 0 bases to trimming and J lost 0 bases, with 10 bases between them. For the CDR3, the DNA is TGTGCCAGCAGCTTGGTCCCGCAGAACTCCTACAATGAGCAGTTCTTC. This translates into CASSLVPQNSYNEQFF. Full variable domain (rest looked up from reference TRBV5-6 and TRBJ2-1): DAGVTQSPTHLIKTRGQQVTLRCSPKSGHDTVSWYQQALGQGPQFIFQYYEEEERQRGNFPDRFSGHQFPNYSSELNVNALLLGDSALYLCASSLVPQNSYNEQFFGPGTRLTVL.

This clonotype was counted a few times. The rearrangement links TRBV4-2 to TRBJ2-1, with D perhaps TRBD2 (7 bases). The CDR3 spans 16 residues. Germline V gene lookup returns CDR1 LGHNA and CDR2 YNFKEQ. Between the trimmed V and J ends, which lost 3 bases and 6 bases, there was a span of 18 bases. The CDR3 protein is CASSQGGTGGSNEQFF. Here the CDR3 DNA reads TGTGCCAGCAGCCAGGGAGGGACGGGGGGCAGCAATGAGCAGTTCTTC.